This passage covers 2 T cell receptor beta chains from one sample sequenced in a study of regulatory T cells. The antigens these receptors bind are not known. Amplification used 52 TRBV primers and 13 TRBJ primers. The method was immunoSEQ multiplex PCR; TCRdb's version includes in-frame clones alone and lacks a portion of them. The table has under 35,000 clones, over 90% seen once. General observations from the study: Hydrophobic residues at CDR3 positions 6 and 7 were enriched in conventional CD4+ T cells of CD3G-deficient patients.

Sequenced input: conventional CD4+ T cells sorted from blood. The receptors shown here come from a child aged 2-15 years with CD3G deficiency.

The rearrangement links TRBV10-3 to TRBJ2-7; a weak D match, TRBD1 (6 bases). The CDR3 runs 11 residues. Per germline, CDR1 ENHRY and CDR2 SYGVKD. The V end was cut by 6 bases, the J end by 4 bases, with 7 bases between. CDR3 in amino acids: CAISRGYEQYF. The CDR3 nucleotides read TGTGCCATCAGCAGGGGTTACGAGCAGTACTTC.

V and J are TRBV28 and TRBJ2-7; D is possibly TRBD2 (7 bases). V was shortened by 4 bases and J by 2 bases, with 15 bases between the two germline ends. From germline, CDR1 is MDHEN and CDR2 SYDVKM. CDR3 length equals 15 residues. CDR3 region: CASSSGGQSAYEQYF. The CDR3 nucleotides read TGTGCCAGCAGTTCCGGGGGGCAGAGCGCCTACGAGCAGTACTTC.